This TCR beta chain appears in the sequencing data of a study of CD8 T cells in Susac syndrome. The ends were cut back, 2 bases at V and 6 bases at J, with 5 bases in the middle. Germline V gives CDR1 SEHNR, CDR2 FQNEAQ (reference sequence). The CDR3 sequence is 12 residues long. Random hexamers primed reverse transcription of about 0.45 to 1 ug RNA. TCRdb ran MiXCR on the immunoSEQ multiplex PCR reads and lists one entry per CDR3 protein. The data contain 51,000 or so distinct CDR3 sequences, more than 85% of them singletons. This clonotype was observed once. The sample taken for sequencing was CD8+ T cells from PBMCs. The TCR sequence derives from a human donor in good health. V gene TRBV7-9 combines with J gene TRBJ2-1; D is unclear. This CDR3 is CASSLLRNEQFF. The CDR3 DNA reads as TGTGCCAGCAGCTTACTACGCAATGAGCAGTTCTTC.